The 11 T cell receptor beta chains reported below all come from one sample, sequenced in a study of blood T cell repertoires in COVID-19. Assay: immunoSEQ multiplex PCR; the TCRdb copy retains only in-frame clones and omits some. The sample has around 78,000 clones, about 89% seen once; the top ten hold more than 1.5%. The sequencing sample was made of peripheral blood. The receptors shown here come from a woman in her fifties or sixties with acute or convalescent COVID-19.

This clone was picked up one time. This chain joins TRBV5-1 and TRBJ2-7; 7 positions agree with TRBD2. Germline CDR1 and CDR2: SGHRS and YFSETQ. The CDR3 sequence is 17 residues long. V dropped 4 bases and J dropped 2; count of bases not matched to a gene: 15. The CDR3 sequence: CASSPLPSGGGAYEQYF. The CDR3 DNA follows: TGCGCCAGCAGCCCCCTGCCGTCTGGGGGGGGTGCCTACGAGCAGTACTTC.

A word on this clone: Within the sample, other DNA sequences also encode this same CDR3. This chain joins TRBV10-3 and TRBJ2-7, with TRBD1 matching 10 bases. The CDR3 extends over 14 amino acids. The germline CDR1 and CDR2 sequences are ENHRY and SYGVKD. V gave up 3 bases and J gave up 2 bases; unmatched junction bases: 1. The CDR3 sequence: CAISEGTGAYEQYF. In nucleotides, the CDR3 is TGTGCCATCAGTGAAGGGACAGGGGCCTACGAGCAGTACTTC.

The chain employs TRBV6-5 and TRBJ2-2; D may be TRBD2 (5 bases). Per the germline V gene, CDR1 is MNHEY and CDR2 is SVGAGI. Trimming pared 1 base from V and 6 bases from J, leaving 12 bases between. CDR3 length equals 15 residues. The CDR3 bases are TGTGCCAGCAGTTACTGGCTAGCTGAGGCCGGGGAGCTGTTTTTT. The encoded protein is CASSYWLAEAGELFF.

This chain connects TRBV5-4 to TRBJ2-2; 10 bases match TRBD2. The CDR3 runs 17 residues. The J segment lost 4 bases and the V segment lost 6 bases, leaving 12 bases of the junction unmatched. Germline V gene data show CDR1 as SGHNT and CDR2 as YYREEE (reference sequence). CDR3 residues: CASTRPTSGGATGELFF. The CDR3 coding sequence is TGTGCCAGCACCCGCCCTACAAGCGGGGGGGCCACCGGGGAGCTGTTTTTT. The whole variable domain, filled in from reference TRBV5-4 and TRBJ2-2, reads ETGVTQSPTHLIKTRGQQVTLRCSSQSGHNTVSWYQQALGQGPQFIFQYYREEENGRGNFPPRFSGLQFPNYSSELNVNALELDDSALYLCASTRPTSGGATGELFFGEGSRLTVL.

V gene TRBV12-3 or TRBV12-4 combines with J gene TRBJ1-2; 7 bases map to TRBD1. This CDR3 comprises 12 residues. Trimming removed 6 bases from V and 8 bases from J; junction bases left unmatched: 6. The CDR3: CASSTGDVGYTF. Here the CDR3 DNA reads TGTGCCAGCAGCACAGGGGACGTGGGCTACACCTTC.

This rearrangement joins TRBV21-1 to TRBJ2-7; no DNA check was done on the table's D call, TRBD2. TRBV21-1 constitutes a pseudogene. The CDR3 has 18 residues. The CDR3 DNA sequence: TGTGCCAGCAGCCCCCCGGGGCTAACTAGCGGGGGGAACTACGAGCAGTACTTC. Protein sequence: CASSPPGLTSGGNYEQYF.

The chain links TRBV29-1 to TRBJ2-1; weak D call: TRBD2 (6 bases). Trimming pared 6 bases from V and 10 bases from J, leaving 13 bases between. Germline V CDR1 and CDR2: SQVTM, ANQGSEA. The CDR3 covers 11 residues. This CDR3 reads CSVGRSGEQFF. DNA for the CDR3: TGCAGCGTGGGTCGTAGCGGAGAGCAGTTCTTC.

This chain uses TRBV9 with TRBJ2-3; D is undetermined. V lost 4 bases to trimming and J lost 1 base, with 16 bases between them. The CDR3 covers 16 residues. Per germline, CDR1 SGDLS and CDR2 YYNGEE. The CDR3 spells CASSPLQGARTDTQYF. The CDR3 region has the DNA TGTGCCAGCAGCCCCCTTCAAGGAGCTCGCACAGATACGCAGTATTTT.

The V gene is TRBV27, the J gene TRBJ2-7; unclear D gene. Germline V gene lookup returns CDR1 MNHEY and CDR2 SMNVEV (reference sequence). The length of the CDR3 is 13 residues. Deletions cut 5 bases from V and 1 base from J, with 9 bases between. For the CDR3, the DNA is TGTGCCAGCAGTCCGGGTGGGTCCTACGAGCAGTACTTC. Amino acid sequence: CASSPGGSYEQYF.

This chain joins TRBV28 and TRBJ2-7; 13 nucleotides align to TRBD2. Unmatched junction bases numbered 5, after V lost 5 bases and J lost 7 bases. The CDR3 is 14 amino acids. Germline-derived CDR1 and CDR2 are MDHEN and SYDVKM. Here the CDR3 reads CASSLGLAGVEQYF. In DNA form, the CDR3 reads TGTGCCAGCAGTCTCGGACTAGCGGGAGTTGAGCAGTACTTC.

The rearrangement joins TRBV27 to TRBJ1-1; D call uncertain. CDR3 size: 13 residues. Between the trimmed V and J ends, which lost 6 bases and 0 bases, there was a span of 8 bases. CDR1 and CDR2 (germline): MNHEY, SMNVEV (reference sequence). The CDR3 nucleotides are TGTGCCAGCAGACCCGGTTTGAACACTGAAGCTTTCTTT. Protein: CASRPGLNTEAFF.